The clone carrying this T cell receptor beta chain was seen only a few times. Compared with germline, one end of the junction differs, possibly owing to a read error. The sample carries other DNA sequences with the same CDR3. This sample is part of a study of metastatic and nonmetastatic thyroid tumors. Via MiXCR, TCRdb re-called the PCR reads. Here the sample spans some 20,000 clones, around 9.9% being singletons. The CDR3 spans 13 residues. CDR1 is SGHVS, CDR2 FNYEAQ, per germline. All patients were untreated before thyroid surgery. The sequenced material came from blood. V and J are TRBV7-6 and TRBJ1-1, with D perhaps TRBD1 (6 bases). This TCR came from a female donor with papillary thyroid cancer or a benign thyroid nodule (not recorded which). Some clones in this sample may be carry-over from other donors' samples. The CDR3: CASSPSWDTEAFF. CDR3 coding DNA: TGTGCCAGCAGCCCTTCATGGGACACTGAGGCTTTCTTT.